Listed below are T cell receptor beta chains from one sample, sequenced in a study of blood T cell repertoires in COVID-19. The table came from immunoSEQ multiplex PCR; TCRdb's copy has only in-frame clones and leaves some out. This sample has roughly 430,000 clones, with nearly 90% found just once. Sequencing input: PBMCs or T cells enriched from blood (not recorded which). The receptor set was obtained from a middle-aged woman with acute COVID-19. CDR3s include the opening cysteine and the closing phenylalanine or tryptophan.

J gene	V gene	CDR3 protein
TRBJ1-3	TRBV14	CASSQDLKIGRSSSGNTIYF
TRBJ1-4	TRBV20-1	CSAGGFEKLFF
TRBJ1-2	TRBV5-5	CASSLSTGSEAAYGYTF
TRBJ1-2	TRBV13	CASSSPTSLGLDGYTF
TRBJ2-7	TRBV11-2	CASSQSFSGGVYEQYF
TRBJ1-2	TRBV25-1	CASSTVILTGAYGYTF
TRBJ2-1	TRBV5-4	CASSFYRQADYNEQFF
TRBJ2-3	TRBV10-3	CAIRDRLPDTQYF
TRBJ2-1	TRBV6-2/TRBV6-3	CASSYLRGRGGPGNEQFF
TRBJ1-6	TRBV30	CAWSAGITPLHF
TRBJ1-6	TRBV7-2	CASSLGGVTIRGNSPLHF
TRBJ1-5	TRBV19	CASSNLQAGQPQHF
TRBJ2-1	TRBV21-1	CASSKGSRLAGALTSSYNEQFF
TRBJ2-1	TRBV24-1	CASRDRAYNEQFF
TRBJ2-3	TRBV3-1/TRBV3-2	CASSLLATDTQYF
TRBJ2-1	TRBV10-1	CASLTNPRGYNEQFF
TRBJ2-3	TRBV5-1	CASSLAQGADTQYF
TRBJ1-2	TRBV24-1	CATSDYRGQFGGYTF
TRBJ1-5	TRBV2	CASRWEVNQPQHF
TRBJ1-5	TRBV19	CASSGTGEWPQHF
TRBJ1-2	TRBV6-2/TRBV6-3	CASSYTTGIYGYTF
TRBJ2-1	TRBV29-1	CSVEFWLAGGEQFF
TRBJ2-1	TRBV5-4	CASSLKRGEQFF
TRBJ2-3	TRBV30	CAWGTGASTDTQYF
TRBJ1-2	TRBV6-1	CASSEAGHGYTF
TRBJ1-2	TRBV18	CASSPLPGQGKNGYTF
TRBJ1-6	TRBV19	CASSPGQGYNSPLHF
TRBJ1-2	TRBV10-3	CAISALTGANYGYTF
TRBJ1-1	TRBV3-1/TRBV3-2	CASSQKDRGTEAFF
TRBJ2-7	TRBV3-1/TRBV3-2	CASSQDGAARAYEQYF
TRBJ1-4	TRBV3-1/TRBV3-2	CASTAREGGEKLFF
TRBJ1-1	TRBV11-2	CASSLQGAGTEAFF
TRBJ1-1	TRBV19	CASSTPGRFERTSNTEAFF
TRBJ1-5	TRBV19	CASRPGQGTDSNQPQHF
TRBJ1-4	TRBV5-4	CASSLIGEKLFF
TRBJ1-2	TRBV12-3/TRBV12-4	CASSPGTDLSYTF
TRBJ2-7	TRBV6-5	CASSPWTLTTNEQYF
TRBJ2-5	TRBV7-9	CASSLSGANLRETQYF
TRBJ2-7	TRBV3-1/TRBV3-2	CASSQARFTGSISYEQYF
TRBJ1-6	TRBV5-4	CASSYGQNSPLHF
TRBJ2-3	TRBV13	CASSPGPPTDTQYF